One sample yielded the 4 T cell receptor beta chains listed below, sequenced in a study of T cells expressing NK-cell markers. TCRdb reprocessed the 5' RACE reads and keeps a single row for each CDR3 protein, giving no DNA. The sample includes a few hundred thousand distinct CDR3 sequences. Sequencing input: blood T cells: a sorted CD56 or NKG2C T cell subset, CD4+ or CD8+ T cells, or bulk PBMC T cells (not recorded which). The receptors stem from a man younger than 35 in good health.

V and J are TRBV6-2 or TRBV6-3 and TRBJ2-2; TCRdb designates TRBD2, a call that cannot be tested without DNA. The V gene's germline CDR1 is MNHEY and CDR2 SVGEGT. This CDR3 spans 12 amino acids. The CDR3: CAGSGGTGELFF.

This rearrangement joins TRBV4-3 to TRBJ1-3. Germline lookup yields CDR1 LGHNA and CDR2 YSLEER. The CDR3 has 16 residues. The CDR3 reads CASSQEAIGSGNTIYF.

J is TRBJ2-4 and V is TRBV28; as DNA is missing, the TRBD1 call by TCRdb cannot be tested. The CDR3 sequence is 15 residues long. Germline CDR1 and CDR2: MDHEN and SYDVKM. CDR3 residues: CASSGMGPAKNIQYF.

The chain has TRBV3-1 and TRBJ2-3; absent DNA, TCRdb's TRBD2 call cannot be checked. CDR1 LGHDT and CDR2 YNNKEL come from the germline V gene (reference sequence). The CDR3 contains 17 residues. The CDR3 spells CASSLDSTTGVANTQYF.